Listed below are T cell receptor beta chains from one sample, sequenced in a study of response to subunit inactivated influenza vaccine. A single record per CDR3 protein comes from TCRdb applying MiXCR to the RT-PCR reads. This sample has about 520,000 distinct CDR3 sequences, with roughly 25% found just once. This specimen consisted of CD4+ T cells sorted from PBMCs, obtained more than 4 days after vaccination. The source of these receptors is a man aged 45-65 years who received an inactivated influenza vaccine. The CDR3 runs from the conserved cysteine through the conserved F or W. The order of the fields is V gene, clone size, D gene, J gene, CDR3 protein, CDR3 DNA. The D gene is left open where the match is weak. Size values are once, few and many counts, or a class for expanded clones, and some rows have none.

>TRBV24-1|few|TRBD2|TRBJ2-1
CATSDPRTSGRSNEQFF
TGTGCCACCAGTGACCCGAGGACTAGCGGGAGAAGCAATGAGCAGTTCTTC
>TRBV12-3/TRBV12-4|many|NA|TRBJ2-3
CASTDRRGRTGTDTQYF
TGTGCCAGCACCGACCGCCGGGGCCGAACGGGCACAGATACGCAGTATTTT
>TRBV28|NA|TRBD2|TRBJ2-2
CALPELAGGWNTGELFF
TGTGCCCTACCGGAACTAGCGGGGGGTTGGAACACCGGGGAGCTGTTTTTT
>TRBV4-1|NA|NA|TRBJ2-5
CASSASSTNQETQYF
TGCGCCAGCAGCGCCTCGAGTACTAACCAAGAGACCCAGTACTTC
>TRBV19|few|TRBD2|TRBJ2-7
CASSPGTRYSYEQYF
TGTGCCAGTAGTCCCGGGACTAGGTATTCCTACGAGCAGTACTTC
>TRBV5-1|NA|NA|TRBJ2-1
CASAISSSYNEQFF
TGCGCCAGTGCCATCTCAAGCTCCTACAATGAGCAGTTCTTC
>TRBV6-5|NA|TRBD1|TRBJ2-5
CASSYATGGRDSQYF
TGTGCCAGCAGTTACGCGACAGGGGGTCGAGACTCCCAGTACTTC
>TRBV18|many|NA|TRBJ2-2
CASSPRPYTGELFF
TGTGCCAGCTCACCACGTCCATACACCGGGGAGCTGTTTTTT
>TRBV6-1|NA|NA|TRBJ2-3
CASGGNPTDTQYF
TGTGCCAGCGGGGGCAACCCCACAGATACGCAGTATTTT
>TRBV4-1|NA|NA|TRBJ1-1
CASSQNQGHGIEAFF
TGCGCCAGCAGCCAAAACCAGGGGCACGGTATTGAAGCTTTCTTT
>TRBV3-1|NA|NA|TRBJ2-2
CASSQGGYMNTGELFF
TGTGCCAGCAGCCAAGGCGGCTACATGAACACCGGGGAGCTGTTTTTT
>TRBV5-5|many|NA|TRBJ2-5
CASSSRTEGTQYF
TGTGCCAGCAGCTCGCGCACGGAGGGGACCCAGTACTTC
>TRBV2|few|NA|TRBJ2-2
CASIREAASGELFF
TGTGCCAGCATCCGCGAGGCGGCTTCCGGGGAGCTGTTTTTT
>TRBV7-9|NA|NA|TRBJ2-3
CASSLAFPGHRTDTQYF
TGTGCCAGCAGCTTAGCGTTCCCGGGCCACCGCACAGATACGCAGTATTTT
>TRBV6-1|NA|TRBD1|TRBJ2-7
CASRIPGQNYEQYF
TGTGCCAGCAGAATCCCGGGACAGAACTACGAGCAGTACTTC
>TRBV9|NA|NA|TRBJ2-7
CASSVLPGLDEQYF
TGTGCCAGCAGCGTACTTCCAGGGTTGGACGAGCAGTACTTC
>TRBV5-4|NA|TRBD2|TRBJ2-5
CASSLVAGGLETQYF
TGTGCCAGCAGCTTGGTAGCGGGAGGGCTCGAGACCCAGTACTTC
>TRBV5-1|NA|NA|TRBJ1-1
CASSLPGGVNTEAFF
TGCGCCAGCAGCTTACCCGGGGGGGTGAACACTGAAGCTTTCTTT
>TRBV24-1|NA|TRBD1|TRBJ2-1
CATSEPWTGAVYNEQFF
TGTGCCACCAGTGAGCCCTGGACAGGGGCGGTCTACAATGAGCAGTTCTTC
>TRBV6-2/TRBV6-3|NA|NA|TRBJ1-5
CASSNRVRQPQHF
TGTGCCAGCTCCAACAGGGTGAGACAGCCCCAGCATTTT
>TRBV12-3/TRBV12-4|NA|NA|TRBJ2-3
CASSPYSGDTQYF
TGTGCCAGCAGTCCATACAGTGGTGATACGCAGTATTTT
>TRBV11-2|once|TRBD2|TRBJ2-7
CASTTGGRSYEQYF
TGTGCCAGCACCACCGGGGGGAGGTCCTACGAGCAGTACTTC
>TRBV6-1|NA|TRBD1|TRBJ1-5
CASSPPGGANQPQHF
TGTGCCAGCAGTCCCCCAGGGGGAGCCAATCAGCCCCAGCATTTT
>TRBV6-4|NA|TRBD2|TRBJ2-1
CASSAPSGTDNEQFF
TGTGCCAGCAGTGCACCTAGCGGGACTGACAATGAGCAGTTCTTC
>TRBV18|NA|NA|TRBJ2-1
CASVLATYNEQFF
TGTGCCAGCGTACTAGCTACCTACAATGAGCAGTTCTTC
>TRBV11-1|NA|TRBD1|TRBJ1-1
CASSLLPGRQGQNTEAFF
TGTGCCAGCAGCTTATTACCTGGAAGACAGGGTCAGAACACTGAAGCTTTCTTT
>TRBV12-3/TRBV12-4|many|NA|TRBJ2-7
CASSLTDYEQYF
TGTGCCAGCAGTTTGACGGACTACGAGCAGTACTTC
>TRBV7-2|many|TRBD1|TRBJ2-5
CASSERTGQAVETQYF
TGTGCCAGCAGCGAACGGACAGGCCAGGCTGTGGAGACCCAGTACTTC
>TRBV12-3/TRBV12-4|few|TRBD1|TRBJ2-1
CASSSRAGTGNEQFF
TGTGCCAGCAGTTCTAGGGCAGGGACAGGCAATGAGCAGTTCTTC
>TRBV20-1|NA|TRBD1|TRBJ1-3
CSASATGAGNTIYF
TGCAGTGCTAGCGCTACAGGGGCTGGAAACACCATATATTTT
>TRBV4-2|NA|TRBD2|TRBJ2-1
CASSQDWGLARNEQFF
TGTGCCAGCAGCCAAGATTGGGGACTAGCTCGGAATGAGCAGTTCTTC
>TRBV19|many|NA|TRBJ1-1
CASTWRVDTEAFF
TGTGCCAGTACTTGGAGGGTGGACACTGAAGCTTTCTTT
>TRBV15|NA|NA|TRBJ2-1
CATGTSEQFF
TGTGCCACTGGAACTAGCGAGCAGTTCTTC
>TRBV20-1|NA|TRBD1|TRBJ1-2
CSARTGGGYTF
TGCAGTGCCCGGACAGGGGGAGGCTACACCTTC
>TRBV7-8|few|TRBD2|TRBJ2-5
CASSLQLAGGYETQYF
TGTGCCAGCAGCTTACAGCTAGCGGGGGGTTACGAGACCCAGTACTTC
>TRBV30|NA|NA|TRBJ2-2
CACMHRATGELFF
TGTGCCTGTATGCACAGGGCCACCGGGGAGCTGTTTTTT
>TRBV21-1|NA|NA|TRBJ1-1
CASSKVIGGGSTEAFF
TGTGCCAGCAGCAAAGTGATAGGAGGGGGGTCCACTGAAGCTTTCTTT
>TRBV5-1|NA|TRBD1|TRBJ2-7
CASSPTGDHEQYF
TGCGCCAGCAGTCCGACAGGGGACCACGAGCAGTACTTC
>TRBV7-2|NA|TRBD2|TRBJ2-2
CASSLRAGGANTGELFF
TGTGCCAGCAGCTTAAGGGCGGGGGGCGCGAACACCGGGGAGCTGTTTTTT
>TRBV20-1|few|TRBD1|TRBJ2-1
CSARDLGTGGLSAYNEQFF
TGCAGTGCTAGAGATCTTGGGACAGGGGGTCTCTCCGCCTACAATGAGCAGTTCTTC
>TRBV6-5|many|TRBD2|TRBJ2-5
CASSYAGGQETQYF
TGTGCCAGCAGTTACGCGGGGGGCCAAGAGACCCAGTACTTC
>TRBV5-6|NA|TRBD2|TRBJ2-5
CASSLMGLGIMETQYF
TGTGCCAGCAGCCTTATGGGACTAGGAATTATGGAGACCCAGTACTTC
>TRBV7-2|NA|NA|TRBJ2-3
CASSLGVSTDTQYF
TGTGCCAGCAGCTTGGGAGTTAGCACAGATACGCAGTATTTT
>TRBV5-1|few|TRBD2|TRBJ2-2
CASSLAGTSGELFF
TGCGCCAGCAGCTTGGCCGGGACTAGCGGGGAGCTGTTTTTT
>TRBV20-1|few|TRBD2|TRBJ2-2
CSAPRGAGPGELFF
TGCAGTGCCCCGCGGGGGGCCGGGCCCGGGGAGCTGTTTTTT
>TRBV7-9|NA|NA|TRBJ2-7
CASSLGFAETDYEQYF
TGTGCCAGCAGCTTAGGGTTTGCCGAGACAGATTACGAGCAGTACTTC
>TRBV6-1|NA|NA|TRBJ2-7
CAARPRAARNEQYF
TGTGCCGCGAGACCAAGGGCGGCAAGAAACGAGCAGTACTTC
>TRBV20-1|NA|NA|TRBJ2-3
CSARDRGGSPSTDTQYF
TGCAGTGCTAGAGATAGAGGCGGTAGCCCTAGCACAGATACGCAGTATTTT
>TRBV3-1|NA|NA|TRBJ1-2
CASSPEAVMGYTF
TGTGCCAGCAGCCCAGAAGCAGTTATGGGCTACACCTTC
>TRBV4-2|few|NA|TRBJ2-3
CASSQGDSGTDTQYF
TGTGCCAGCAGCCAAGGGGATAGCGGCACAGATACGCAGTATTTT